This T cell receptor beta chain was retrieved from a study of CD4 T cells in relation to SARS-CoV-2 and coronaviruses. Regarding this clone: Its target is unknown.

Per the germline V gene, CDR1 is MNHEY and CDR2 is SMNVEV (reference sequence). V was pared by 5 bases and J by 1 base, with 12 bases between. The CDR3 is 15 residues long. Some clones are missing from TCRdb's copy, which holds only in-frame ones; the method was immunoSEQ multiplex PCR. This sample has about 36,000 clones, with roughly 80% found just once. The TCR was taken from an adult with COVID-19. The V call is TRBV27, the J call TRBJ2-1, with no clear D. The specimen was naive CD4+ T cells from PBMCs, cultured in vitro. Subset defined: naive CD4+ T cells isolated by negative enrichment. The DNA for the CDR3 is TGTGCCAGCAGTCTCCCTGCCTCGTCCTACAATGAGCAGTTCTTC. It is translated as CASSLPASSYNEQFF.